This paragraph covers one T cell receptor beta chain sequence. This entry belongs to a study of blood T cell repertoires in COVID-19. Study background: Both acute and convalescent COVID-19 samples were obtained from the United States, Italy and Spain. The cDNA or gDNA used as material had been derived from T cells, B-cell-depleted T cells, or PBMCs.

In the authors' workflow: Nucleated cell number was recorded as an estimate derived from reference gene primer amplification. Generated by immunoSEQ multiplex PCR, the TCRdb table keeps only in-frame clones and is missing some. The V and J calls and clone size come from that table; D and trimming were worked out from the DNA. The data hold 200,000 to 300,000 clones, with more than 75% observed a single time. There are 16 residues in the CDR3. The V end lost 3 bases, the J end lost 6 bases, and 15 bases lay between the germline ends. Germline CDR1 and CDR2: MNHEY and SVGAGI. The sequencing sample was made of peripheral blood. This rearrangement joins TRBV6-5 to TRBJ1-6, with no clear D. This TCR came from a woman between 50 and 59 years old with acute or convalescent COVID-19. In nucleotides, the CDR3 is TGTGCCAGCAGTTATAGGGCAGGAGGCTCTAATTCACCCCTCCACTTT. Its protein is CASSYRAGGSNSPLHF.